These 11 T cell receptor beta chains were sequenced from one sample in a study of OX40 agonist ivuxolimab in advanced cancers. Profiled with immunoSEQ multiplex PCR; TCRdb holds only in-frame clones, not every one. Of under 50,000 clones listed, approximately 86% are singletons. The specimen comprised CD4+ or CD8+ T cells sorted from blood, sampled in a trial of the OX40 agonist ivuxolimab. The origin of the receptors is an adult with an advanced solid tumor such as melanoma, head and neck, liver or kidney cancer.

This clone was detected only once. This chain joins TRBV6-5 and TRBJ1-1; the D is unclear. The CDR3 runs to 14 residues. Deletions cut 3 bases from V and 4 bases from J, with 12 bases between. The germline gives CDR1 MNHEY, CDR2 SVGAGI. CDR3 DNA: TGTGCCAGCAGTTATCCTCCGGAGGCCACTGAAGCTTTCTTT. Protein product: CASSYPPEATEAFF.

The genes are TRBV19 and TRBJ2-3; TRBD2 matches at 8 bases. V shed 5 bases, J shed 0 bases, and the junction held 4 bases outside the gene matches. The germline V gene encodes CDR1 LNHDA and CDR2 SQIVND (reference sequence). The CDR3 consists of 15 residues. The CDR3 spells CASSLAGASTDTQYF. Here the CDR3 DNA reads TGTGCCAGTAGTCTAGCGGGTGCTAGCACAGATACGCAGTATTTT.

This chain joins TRBV21-1 and TRBJ2-7; the D call of TRBD1 is as the table states it, not checked on the DNA. TRBV21-1 has pseudogene status. The CDR3 is 14 amino acids. The CDR3 region has the DNA TGTGCCAGCAGCGGCCGGGACAGGATAGACGAGCAGTACTTC. Protein: CASSGRDRIDEQYF.

V usage is TRBV4-1 and J usage is TRBJ1-2; D ambiguous. The CDR3 is made up of 13 amino acids. Between the trimmed V and J ends, which lost 3 bases and 8 bases, there was a span of 13 bases. Per germline, CDR1 MGHRA and CDR2 YSYEKL. The CDR3: CASSQKGEVGYTF. The CDR3 DNA reads TGCGCCAGCAGCCAGAAGGGAGAGGTCGGCTACACCTTC.

This clone has just a few counts. The rearrangement joins TRBV10-2 to TRBJ2-7, with D possibly being TRBD1 (5 bases). Trimming shortened V by 2 bases and J by 7 bases, and 9 bases separated the two germline ends. The length of the CDR3 is 12 residues. The germline V gene has CDR1 WSHSY and CDR2 SAAADI. The CDR3 nucleotides read TGCGCCAGCAGTGAGGTTCAGGGAGAGCAGTACTTC. It codes for CASSEVQGEQYF.

This sequence joins TRBV28 and TRBJ1-1; D unresolved. Germline V gives CDR1 MDHEN, CDR2 SYDVKM. The CDR3 sequence is 13 residues long. Trimming took off 5 bases at V and 8 bases at J, with 15 bases between the two ends. The CDR3 region is CASSTTRSAEAFF. DNA for the CDR3: TGTGCCAGCAGTACAACGAGGTCGGCCGAAGCTTTCTTT. The variable domain in full, completed from reference TRBV28 and TRBJ1-1, reads DVKVTQSSRYLVKRTGEKVFLECVQDMDHENMFWYRQDPGLGLRLIYFSYDVKMKEKGDIPEGYSVSREKKERFSLILESASTNQTSMYLCASSTTRSAEAFFGQGTRLTVV.

The V call is TRBV7-7, the J call TRBJ2-1; 10 bases map to TRBD2. Trimming at V came to 6 bases and at J to 7 bases, leaving 12 bases not matched to a gene. The CDR3 totals 16 residues. Germline CDR1 SSHAT, CDR2 FNYEAQ (reference sequence). CDR3: CASRAVSGGELNEQFF. CDR3 DNA: TGTGCCAGCAGGGCAGTGAGCGGGGGGGAGTTGAATGAGCAGTTCTTC.

This clone has only a few counts. This CDR3 reads CASSTGQGEWQPQHF. In DNA, the CDR3 is TGTGCCAGCAGCACCGGACAGGGTGAATGGCAGCCCCAGCATTTT. The chain recombines TRBV5-5 with TRBJ1-5; 8 bases map to TRBD1. There are 15 residues in the CDR3. Germline CDR1 reads SGHKS; CDR2 reads YYEKEE (reference sequence). Unmatched junction bases numbered 10, after V lost 4 bases and J lost 7 bases.

The chain links TRBV7-8 to TRBJ2-5; D is perhaps TRBD1 (6 bases). The V end was cut by 5 bases, the J end by 3 bases, with 22 bases between. Germline V lookup: CDR1 SGHVS, CDR2 FQNEAQ. This CDR3 comprises 17 residues. The CDR3, as DNA: TGTGCCAGCAGCCCTGTAAGACAGGCAATTGGAAAAGAGACCCAGTACTTC. Translating it yields CASSPVRQAIGKETQYF.

This clone was detected only a few times. The genes are TRBV30 and TRBJ2-2; D might be TRBD1 (5 bases). This CDR3 region has 15 residues. Per the germline V gene, CDR1 is GTSNPN and CDR2 is SVGIG (reference sequence). Trimming removed 3 bases at V and 3 bases at J, with 14 bases between. Written as DNA, the CDR3 is TGTGCCTGGAGGGTACTGACAGCGTACACCGGGGAGCTGTTTTTT. Residues: CAWRVLTAYTGELFF.

The chain is built from TRBV5-1 and TRBJ2-5, with D maybe TRBD1 (6 bases). This CDR3 spans 16 amino acids. Germline CDR1 SGHRS, CDR2 YFSETQ. Deletions cut 3 bases from V and 2 bases from J, with 17 bases between. Here the CDR3 reads CASSSGPTGGQETQYF. In DNA, the CDR3 is TGCGCCAGCAGCTCTGGTCCGACAGGAGGACAAGAGACCCAGTACTTC.